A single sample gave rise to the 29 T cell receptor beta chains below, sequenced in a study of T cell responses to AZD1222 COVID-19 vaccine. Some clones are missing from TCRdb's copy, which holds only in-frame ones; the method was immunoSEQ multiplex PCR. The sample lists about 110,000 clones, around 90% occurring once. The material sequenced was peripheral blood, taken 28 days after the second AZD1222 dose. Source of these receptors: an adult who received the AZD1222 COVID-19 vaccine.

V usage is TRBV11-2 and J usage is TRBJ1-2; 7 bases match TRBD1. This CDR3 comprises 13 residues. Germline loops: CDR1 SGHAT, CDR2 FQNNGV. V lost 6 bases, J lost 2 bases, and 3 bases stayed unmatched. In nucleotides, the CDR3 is TGTGCCAGCAGTTCGACAGGGAACTATGGCTACACCTTC. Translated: CASSSTGNYGYTF.

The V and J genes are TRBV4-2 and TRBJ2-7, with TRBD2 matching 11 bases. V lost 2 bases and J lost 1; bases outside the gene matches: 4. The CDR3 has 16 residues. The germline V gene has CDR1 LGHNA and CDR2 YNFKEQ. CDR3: CASSQTLAGGSYEQYF. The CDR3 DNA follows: TGTGCCAGCAGCCAAACGCTAGCGGGAGGTTCCTACGAGCAGTACTTC.

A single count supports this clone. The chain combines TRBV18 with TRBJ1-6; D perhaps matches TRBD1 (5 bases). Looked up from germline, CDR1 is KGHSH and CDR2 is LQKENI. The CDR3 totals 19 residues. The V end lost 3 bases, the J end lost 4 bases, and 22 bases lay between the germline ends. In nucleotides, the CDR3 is TGTGCCAGCTCACCGCTCGACCGGGATTCAGGGAATTATAATTCACCCCTCCACTTT. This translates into CASSPLDRDSGNYNSPLHF.

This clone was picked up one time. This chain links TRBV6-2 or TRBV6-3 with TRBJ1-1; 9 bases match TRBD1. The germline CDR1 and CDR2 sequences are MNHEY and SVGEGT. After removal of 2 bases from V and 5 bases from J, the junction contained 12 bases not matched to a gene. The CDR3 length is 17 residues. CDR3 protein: CASSYRSQGARDTEAFF. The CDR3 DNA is TGTGCCAGCAGTTACCGATCACAGGGGGCGCGTGATACTGAAGCTTTCTTT.

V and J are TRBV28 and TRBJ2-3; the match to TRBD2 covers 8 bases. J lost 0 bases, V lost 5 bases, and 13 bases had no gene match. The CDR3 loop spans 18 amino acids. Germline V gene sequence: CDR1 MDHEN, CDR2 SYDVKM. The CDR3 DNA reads TGTGCCAGCAGTCCCATCACCCCAACTAGCGGTAGCACAGATACGCAGTATTTT. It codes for CASSPITPTSGSTDTQYF.

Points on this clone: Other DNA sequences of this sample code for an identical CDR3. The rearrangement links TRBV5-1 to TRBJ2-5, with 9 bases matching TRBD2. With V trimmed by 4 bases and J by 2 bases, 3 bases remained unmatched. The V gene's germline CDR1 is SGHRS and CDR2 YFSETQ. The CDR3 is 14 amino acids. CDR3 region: CASSPSGRQETQYF. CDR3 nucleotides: TGCGCCAGCAGCCCGAGCGGGAGGCAAGAGACCCAGTACTTC.

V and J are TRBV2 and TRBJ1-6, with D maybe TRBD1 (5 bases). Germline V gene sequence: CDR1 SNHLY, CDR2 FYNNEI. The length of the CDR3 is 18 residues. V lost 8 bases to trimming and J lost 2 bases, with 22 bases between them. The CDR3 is CASSVSRQKETYNSPLHF. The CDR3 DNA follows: TGTGCCAGCTCCGTCTCTAGACAGAAAGAAACCTATAATTCACCCCTCCACTTT.

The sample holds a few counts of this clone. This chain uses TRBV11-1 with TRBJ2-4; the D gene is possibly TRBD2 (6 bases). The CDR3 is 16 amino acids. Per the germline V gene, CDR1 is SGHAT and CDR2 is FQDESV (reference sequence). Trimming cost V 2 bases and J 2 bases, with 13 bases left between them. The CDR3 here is CASSLRPAGPKNIQYF. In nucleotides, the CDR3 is TGTGCCAGCAGCTTAAGGCCCGCGGGGCCCAAAAACATTCAGTACTTC.

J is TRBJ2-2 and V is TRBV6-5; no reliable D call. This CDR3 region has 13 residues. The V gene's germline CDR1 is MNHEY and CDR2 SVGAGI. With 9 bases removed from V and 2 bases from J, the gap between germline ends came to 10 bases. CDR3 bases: TGTGCCAGTAGCCTCGTCAACACCGGGGAGCTGTTTTTT. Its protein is CASSLVNTGELFF.

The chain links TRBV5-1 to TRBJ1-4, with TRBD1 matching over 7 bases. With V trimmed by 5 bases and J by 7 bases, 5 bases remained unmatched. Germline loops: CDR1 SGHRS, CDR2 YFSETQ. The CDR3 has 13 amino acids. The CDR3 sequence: CASRRDSVEKLFF. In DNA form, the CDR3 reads TGCGCCAGCAGGCGGGACAGTGTTGAAAAACTGTTTTTT.

CDR3 nucleotides: TGTGCCAGCAGCCAAGCCTGGTTCGAGCAGTACTTC. Residues: CASSQAWFEQYF. The chain joins TRBV3-1 (or the pseudogene TRBV3-2) to TRBJ2-7; D is uncertain. This CDR3 contains 12 residues. With 1 base removed from V and 6 bases from J, the gap between germline ends came to 7 bases. CDR1 is LGHDT and CDR2 is YNNKEL in the germline V gene (reference sequence).

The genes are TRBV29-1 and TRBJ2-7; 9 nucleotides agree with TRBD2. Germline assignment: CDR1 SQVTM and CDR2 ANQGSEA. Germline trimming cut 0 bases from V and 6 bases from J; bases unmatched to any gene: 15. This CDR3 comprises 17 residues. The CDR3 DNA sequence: TGCAGCGTTGAAGATAGGGTATTAGCGGGAGCTGCAACCGAGCAGTACTTC. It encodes CSVEDRVLAGAATEQYF.

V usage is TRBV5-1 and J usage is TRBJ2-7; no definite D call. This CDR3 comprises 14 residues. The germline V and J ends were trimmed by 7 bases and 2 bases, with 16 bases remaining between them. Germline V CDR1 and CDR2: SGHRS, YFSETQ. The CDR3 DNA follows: TGCGCCAGCGCGACCGGCCTTGGACCCTACGAGCAGTACTTC. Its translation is CASATGLGPYEQYF. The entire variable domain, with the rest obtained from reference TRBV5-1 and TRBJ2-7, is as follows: KAGVTQTPRYLIKTRGQQVTLSCSPISGHRSVSWYQQTPGQGLQFLFEYFSETQRNKGNFPGRFSGRQFSNSRSEMNVSTLELGDSALYLCASATGLGPYEQYFGPGTRLTVT.

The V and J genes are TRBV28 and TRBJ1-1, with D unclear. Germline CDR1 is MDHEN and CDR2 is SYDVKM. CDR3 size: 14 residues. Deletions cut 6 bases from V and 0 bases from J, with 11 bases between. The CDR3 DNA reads TGTGCCAGCAGCATACGACCCCTGAACACTGAAGCTTTCTTT. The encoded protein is CASSIRPLNTEAFF.

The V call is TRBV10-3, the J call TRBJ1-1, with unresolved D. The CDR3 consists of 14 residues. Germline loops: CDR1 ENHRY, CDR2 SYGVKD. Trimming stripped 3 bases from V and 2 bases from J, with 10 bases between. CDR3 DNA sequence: TGTGCCATCAGTGAATTCAGAGGTAACACTGAAGCTTTCTTT. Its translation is CAISEFRGNTEAFF.

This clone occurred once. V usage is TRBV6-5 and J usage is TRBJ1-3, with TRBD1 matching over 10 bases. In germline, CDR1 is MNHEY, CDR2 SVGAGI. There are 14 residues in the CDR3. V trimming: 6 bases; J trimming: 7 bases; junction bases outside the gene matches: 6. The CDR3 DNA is TGTGCCAGCAGACACACGGGACAGGGGAACACCATATATTTT. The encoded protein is CASRHTGQGNTIYF.

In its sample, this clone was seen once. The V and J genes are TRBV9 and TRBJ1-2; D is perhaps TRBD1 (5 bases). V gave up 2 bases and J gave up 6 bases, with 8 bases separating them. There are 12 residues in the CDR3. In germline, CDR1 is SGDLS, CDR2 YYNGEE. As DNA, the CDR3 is TGTGCCAGCAGCGTCCAGGGCAATGGCTACACCTTC. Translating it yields CASSVQGNGYTF.

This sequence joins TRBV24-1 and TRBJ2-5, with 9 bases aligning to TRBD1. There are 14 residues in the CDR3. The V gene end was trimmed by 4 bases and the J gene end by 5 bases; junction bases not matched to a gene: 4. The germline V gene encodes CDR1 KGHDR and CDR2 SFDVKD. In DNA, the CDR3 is TGTGCCACCAGTGACAGGACAGGGGATGAGACCCAGTACTTC. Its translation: CATSDRTGDETQYF.

The CDR3, as DNA: TGTGCCAGCAGCACCTCCTACAATGAGCAGTTCTTC. It is translated as CASSTSYNEQFF. The J gene is TRBJ2-1, the V gene TRBV28; unclear D gene. CDR1 and CDR2 from the germline V gene are MDHEN and SYDVKM. This CDR3 has 12 amino acids. V was clipped by 6 bases and J by 0 bases, with 3 bases between them.

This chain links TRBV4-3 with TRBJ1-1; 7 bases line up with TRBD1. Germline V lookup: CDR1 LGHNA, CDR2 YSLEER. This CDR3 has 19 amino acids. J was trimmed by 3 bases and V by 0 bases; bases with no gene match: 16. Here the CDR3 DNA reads TGCGCCAGCAGCCAAGAATTGGGAGCTAGCGGCAGGGGGGACACTGAAGCTTTCTTT. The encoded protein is CASSQELGASGRGDTEAFF.

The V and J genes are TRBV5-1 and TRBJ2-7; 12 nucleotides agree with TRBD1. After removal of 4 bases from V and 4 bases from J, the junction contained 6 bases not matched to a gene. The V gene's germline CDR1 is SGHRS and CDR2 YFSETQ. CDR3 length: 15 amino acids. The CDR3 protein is CASSLGQGAGYEQYF. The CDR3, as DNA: TGCGCCAGCAGCCTGGGACAGGGGGCAGGATACGAGCAGTACTTC.

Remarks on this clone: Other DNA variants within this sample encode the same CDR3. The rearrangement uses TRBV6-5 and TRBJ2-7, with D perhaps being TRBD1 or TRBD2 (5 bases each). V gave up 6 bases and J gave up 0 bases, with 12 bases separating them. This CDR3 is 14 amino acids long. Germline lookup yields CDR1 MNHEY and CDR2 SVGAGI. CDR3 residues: CASSPPGPSYEQYF. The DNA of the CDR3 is TGTGCCAGCAGCCCCCCGGGGCCCTCCTACGAGCAGTACTTC.

The DNA of the CDR3 is TGTGCCAGCAGTTACCTATCCGGGGGCAGTTGGGAGCAGTACTTC. As protein: CASSYLSGGSWEQYF. This sequence joins TRBV6-2 or TRBV6-3 and TRBJ2-7; either TRBD1 or TRBD2 may supply D (6 bases each). The CDR3 is 15 amino acids. The V gene's germline CDR1 is MNHEY and CDR2 SVGEGT. The V gene lost 2 bases and the J gene lost 7 bases, with 18 bases spanning the gap.

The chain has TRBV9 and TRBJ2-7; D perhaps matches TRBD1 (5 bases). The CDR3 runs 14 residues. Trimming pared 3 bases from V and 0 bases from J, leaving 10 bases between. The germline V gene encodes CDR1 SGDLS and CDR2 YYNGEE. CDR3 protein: CASSEGLGSYEQYF. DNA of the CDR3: TGTGCCAGCAGCGAGGGGTTGGGCTCCTACGAGCAGTACTTC.

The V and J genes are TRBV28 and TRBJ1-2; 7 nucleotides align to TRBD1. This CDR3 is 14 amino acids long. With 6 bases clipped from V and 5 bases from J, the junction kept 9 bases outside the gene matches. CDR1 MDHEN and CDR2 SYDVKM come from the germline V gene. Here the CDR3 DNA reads TGTGCCAGCAGGTGGCCAGGGGGTAGGTATGGCTACACCTTC. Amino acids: CASRWPGGRYGYTF.

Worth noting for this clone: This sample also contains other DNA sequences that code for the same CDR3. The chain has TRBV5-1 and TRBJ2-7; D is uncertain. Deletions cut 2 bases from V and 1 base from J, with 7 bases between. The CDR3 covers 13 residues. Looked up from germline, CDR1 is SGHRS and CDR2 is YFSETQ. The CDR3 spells CASSLAGSYEQYF. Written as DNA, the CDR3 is TGCGCCAGCAGCTTAGCAGGATCCTACGAGCAGTACTTC.

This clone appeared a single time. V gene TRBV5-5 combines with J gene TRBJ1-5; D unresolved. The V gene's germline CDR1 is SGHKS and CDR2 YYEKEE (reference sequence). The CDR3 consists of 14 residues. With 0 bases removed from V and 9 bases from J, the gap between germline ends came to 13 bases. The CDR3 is CASSLGAQRAPQHF. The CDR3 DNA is TGTGCCAGCAGCTTGGGAGCGCAACGGGCGCCCCAGCATTTT.

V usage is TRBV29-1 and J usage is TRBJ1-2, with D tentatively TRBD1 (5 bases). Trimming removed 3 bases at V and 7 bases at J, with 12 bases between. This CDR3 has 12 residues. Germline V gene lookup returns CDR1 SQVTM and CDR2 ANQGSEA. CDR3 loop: CSVDGARRGYTF. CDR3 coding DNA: TGCAGCGTTGATGGGGCAAGACGTGGCTACACCTTC. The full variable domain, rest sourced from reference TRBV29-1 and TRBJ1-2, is SAVISQKPSRDICQRGTSLTIQCQVDSQVTMMFWYRQQPGQSLTLIATANQGSEATYESGFVIDKFPISRPNLTFSTLTVSNMSPEDSSIYLCSVDGARRGYTFGSGTRLTVV.

In nucleotides, the CDR3 is TGTGCCAGCAGCCAATTATCTAACTCTCAGGGGGCACGTTTAACAGATACGCAGTATTTT. It codes for CASSQLSNSQGARLTDTQYF. The V gene is TRBV4-2, the J gene TRBJ2-3; 8 nucleotides agree with TRBD1. This CDR3 spans 20 amino acids. The V gene's germline CDR1 is LGHNA and CDR2 YNFKEQ. After removal of 2 bases from V and 3 bases from J, the junction contained 19 bases not matched to a gene.